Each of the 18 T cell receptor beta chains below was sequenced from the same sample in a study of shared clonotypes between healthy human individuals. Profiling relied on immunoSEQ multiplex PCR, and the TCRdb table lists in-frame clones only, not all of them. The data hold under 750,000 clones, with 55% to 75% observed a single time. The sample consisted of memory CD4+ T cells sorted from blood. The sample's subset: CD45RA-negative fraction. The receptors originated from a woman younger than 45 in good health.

CDR3 amino acids: CASSYSRGLMDTEAFF. In DNA, the CDR3 is TGTGCCAGCAGTTACTCAAGGGGGCTGATGGACACTGAAGCTTTCTTT. The J gene is TRBJ1-1, the V gene TRBV28, with TRBD1 matching over 7 bases. The germline V gene encodes CDR1 MDHEN and CDR2 SYDVKM. V lost 4 bases to trimming and J lost 3 bases; unmatched junction nucleotides: 11. The CDR3 contains 16 residues.

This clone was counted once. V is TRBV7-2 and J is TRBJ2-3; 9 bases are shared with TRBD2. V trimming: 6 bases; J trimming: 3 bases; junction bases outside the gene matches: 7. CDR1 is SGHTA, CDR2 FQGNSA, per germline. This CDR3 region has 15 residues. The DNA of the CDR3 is TGTGCCAGCAGACGGGTTAGCGGGAGAACAGATACGCAGTATTTT. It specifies CASRRVSGRTDTQYF.

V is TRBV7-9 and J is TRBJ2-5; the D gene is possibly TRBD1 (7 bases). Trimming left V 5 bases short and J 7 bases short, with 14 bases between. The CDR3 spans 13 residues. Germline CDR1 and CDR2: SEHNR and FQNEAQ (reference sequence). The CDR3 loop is CASSPRDSGTQYF. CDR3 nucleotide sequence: TGTGCCAGCAGCCCGCGGGACAGCGGGACCCAGTACTTC.

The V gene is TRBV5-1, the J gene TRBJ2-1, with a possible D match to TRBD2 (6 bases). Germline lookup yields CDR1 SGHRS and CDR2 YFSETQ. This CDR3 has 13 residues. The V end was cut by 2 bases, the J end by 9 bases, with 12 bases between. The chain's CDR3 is CASSFGGEVEQFF. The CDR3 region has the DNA TGCGCCAGCAGCTTTGGAGGGGAGGTTGAGCAGTTCTTC.

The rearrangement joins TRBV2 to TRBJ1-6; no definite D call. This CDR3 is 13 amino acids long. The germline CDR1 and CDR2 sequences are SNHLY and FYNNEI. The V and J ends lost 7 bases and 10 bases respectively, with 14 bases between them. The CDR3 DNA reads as TGTGCCAGCACCTCCCCTGCCCCATCACCCCTCCACTTT. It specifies CASTSPAPSPLHF.

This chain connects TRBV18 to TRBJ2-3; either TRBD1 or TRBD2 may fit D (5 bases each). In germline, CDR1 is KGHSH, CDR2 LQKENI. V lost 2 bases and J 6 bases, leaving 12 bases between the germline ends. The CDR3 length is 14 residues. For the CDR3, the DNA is TGTGCCAGCTCACCAGGGGCGAGGGCGGATACGCAGTATTTT. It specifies CASSPGARADTQYF.

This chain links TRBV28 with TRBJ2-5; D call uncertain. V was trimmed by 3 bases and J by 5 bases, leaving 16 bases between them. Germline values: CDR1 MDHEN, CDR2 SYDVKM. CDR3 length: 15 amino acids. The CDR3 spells CASSLGRPTLETQYF. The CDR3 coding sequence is TGTGCCAGCAGTTTGGGCAGACCAACCCTTGAGACCCAGTACTTC.

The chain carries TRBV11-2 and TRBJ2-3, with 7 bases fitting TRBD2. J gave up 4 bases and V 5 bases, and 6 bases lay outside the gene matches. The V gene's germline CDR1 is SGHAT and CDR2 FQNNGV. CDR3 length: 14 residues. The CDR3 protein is CASSGRAKADTQYF. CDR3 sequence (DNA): TGTGCCAGCAGCGGGAGGGCCAAGGCAGATACGCAGTATTTT. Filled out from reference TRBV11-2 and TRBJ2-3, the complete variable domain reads EAGVAQSPRYKIIEKRQSVAFWCNPISGHATLYWYQQILGQGPKLLIQFQNNGVVDDSQLPKDRFSAERLKGVDSTLKIQPAKLEDSAVYLCASSGRAKADTQYFGPGTRLTVL.

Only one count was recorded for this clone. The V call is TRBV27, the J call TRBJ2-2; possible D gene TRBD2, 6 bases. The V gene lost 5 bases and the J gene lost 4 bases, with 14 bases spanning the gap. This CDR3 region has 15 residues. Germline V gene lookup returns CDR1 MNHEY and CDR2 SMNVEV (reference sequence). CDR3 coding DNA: TGTGCCAGCAGTCCCCCGACAGCGGGCACCGGGGAGCTGTTTTTT. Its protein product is CASSPPTAGTGELFF.

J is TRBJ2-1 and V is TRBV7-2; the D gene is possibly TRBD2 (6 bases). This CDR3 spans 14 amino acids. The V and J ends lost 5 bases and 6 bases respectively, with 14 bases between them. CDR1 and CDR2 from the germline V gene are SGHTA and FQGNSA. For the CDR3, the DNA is TGTGCCAGCAGCCCCCACGCGGGGCCCAATGAGCAGTTCTTC. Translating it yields CASSPHAGPNEQFF.

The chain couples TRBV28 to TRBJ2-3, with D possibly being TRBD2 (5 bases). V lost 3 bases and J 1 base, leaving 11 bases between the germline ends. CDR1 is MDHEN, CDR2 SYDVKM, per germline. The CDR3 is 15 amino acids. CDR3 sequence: CASSLRLRGTDTQYF. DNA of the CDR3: TGTGCCAGCAGTTTGCGGTTGCGGGGCACAGATACGCAGTATTTT.

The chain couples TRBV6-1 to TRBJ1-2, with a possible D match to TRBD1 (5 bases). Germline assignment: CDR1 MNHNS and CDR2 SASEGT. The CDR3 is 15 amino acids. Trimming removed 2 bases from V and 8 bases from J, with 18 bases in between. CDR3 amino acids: CASSESAGWSHGYTF. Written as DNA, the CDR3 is TGTGCCAGCAGTGAATCGGCAGGGTGGAGCCACGGCTACACCTTC.

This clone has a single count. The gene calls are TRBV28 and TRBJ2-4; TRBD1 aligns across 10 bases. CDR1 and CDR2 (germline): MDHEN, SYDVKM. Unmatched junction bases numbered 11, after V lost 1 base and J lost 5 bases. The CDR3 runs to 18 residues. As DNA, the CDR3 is TGTGCCAGCAGTTTATCTAGGTGGTGGGGGACAGGGGAAAACATTCAGTACTTC. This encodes CASSLSRWWGTGENIQYF. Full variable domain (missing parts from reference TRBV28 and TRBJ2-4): DVKVTQSSRYLVKRTGEKVFLECVQDMDHENMFWYRQDPGLGLRLIYFSYDVKMKEKGDIPEGYSVSREKKERFSLILESASTNQTSMYLCASSLSRWWGTGENIQYFGAGTRLSVL.

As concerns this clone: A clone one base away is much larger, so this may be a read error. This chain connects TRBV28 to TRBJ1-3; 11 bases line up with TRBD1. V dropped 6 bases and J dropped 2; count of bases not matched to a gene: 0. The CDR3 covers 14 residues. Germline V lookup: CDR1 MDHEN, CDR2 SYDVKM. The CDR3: CASRGQGAGNTIYF. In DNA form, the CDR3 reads TGTGCCAGCAGGGGACAGGGGGCTGGAAACACCATATATTTT.

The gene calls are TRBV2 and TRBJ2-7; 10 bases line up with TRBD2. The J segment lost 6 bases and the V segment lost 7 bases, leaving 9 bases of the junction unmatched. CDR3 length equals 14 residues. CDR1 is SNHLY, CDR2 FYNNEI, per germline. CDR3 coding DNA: TGTGCCAGCACGGGAGCGGGAGGGCTGGGCGAGCAGTACTTC. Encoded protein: CASTGAGGLGEQYF.

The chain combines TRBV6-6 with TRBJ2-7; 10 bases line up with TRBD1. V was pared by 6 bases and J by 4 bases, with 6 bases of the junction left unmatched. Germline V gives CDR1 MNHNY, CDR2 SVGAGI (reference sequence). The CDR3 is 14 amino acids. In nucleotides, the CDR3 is TGTGCCAGCAGCCCCGGGACAGGGGTTTACGAGCAGTACTTC. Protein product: CASSPGTGVYEQYF.

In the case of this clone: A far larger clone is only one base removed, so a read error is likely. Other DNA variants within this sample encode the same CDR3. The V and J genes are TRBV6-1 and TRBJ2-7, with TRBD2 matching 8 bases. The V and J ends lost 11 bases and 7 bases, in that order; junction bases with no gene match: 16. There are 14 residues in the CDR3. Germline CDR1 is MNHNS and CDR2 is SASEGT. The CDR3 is CAVQISGKGYEQYF. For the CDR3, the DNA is TGTGCCGTTCAAATTAGCGGGAAGGGCTATGAGCAGTACTTC.

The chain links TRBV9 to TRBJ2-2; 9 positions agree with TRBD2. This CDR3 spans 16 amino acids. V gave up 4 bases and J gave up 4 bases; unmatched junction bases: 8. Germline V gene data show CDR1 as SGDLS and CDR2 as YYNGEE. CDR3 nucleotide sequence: TGTGCCAGCAGCTTGCGACTAGCGGAGATCACCGGGGAGCTGTTTTTT. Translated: CASSLRLAEITGELFF. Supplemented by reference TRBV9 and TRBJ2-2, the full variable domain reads DSGVTQTPKHLITATGQRVTLRCSPRSGDLSVYWYQQSLDQGLQFLIQYYNGEERAKGNILERFSAQQFPDLHSELNLSSLELGDSALYFCASSLRLAEITGELFFGEGSRLTVL.